Below, 20 T cell receptor beta chains from the same sample are listed, as sequenced in a study of blood T cell repertoires in COVID-19 (dated by TCRdb to 2020 to 2022). Library method: the immunoSEQ multiplex PCR assay. In its TCRdb copy, this immuneACCESS table keeps in-frame sequences only and misses some clones. Where compared with another copy, unresolved V genes explain less than half of these, and the others have no known cause. The sample table holds 65,000 to 90,000 clones, of which more than 75% were seen once. The ten largest make up roughly a tenth of the sample. Specimen: peripheral blood. The receptors were gathered from a man aged 55-75 years with acute or convalescent COVID-19.

The chain combines TRBV5-4 with TRBJ1-3; D remains unclear. V lost 3 bases and J 0 bases, leaving 7 bases between the germline ends. From germline, CDR1 is SGHNT and CDR2 YYREEE (reference sequence). The CDR3 totals 14 residues. CDR3 in amino acids: CASSSPSSGNTIYF. The CDR3 DNA reads TGTGCCAGCAGCTCCCCGAGCTCTGGAAACACCATATATTTT.

This chain joins TRBV7-2 and TRBJ1-1; TRBD1 matches at 9 bases. V lost 1 base and J lost 1; bases outside the gene matches: 1. The CDR3 covers 15 residues. Germline loops: CDR1 SGHTA, CDR2 FQGNSA. CDR3 in DNA: TGTGCCAGCAGCTTAGTGGGACAGGGGAACACTGAAGCTTTCTTT. Its protein is CASSLVGQGNTEAFF.

Only one count was recorded for this clone. The chain recombines TRBV18 with TRBJ2-5, with D tentatively TRBD2 (5 bases). The CDR3 contains 16 residues. The germline gives CDR1 KGHSH, CDR2 LQKENI. The V end lost 6 bases, the J end lost 4 bases, and 21 bases lay between the germline ends. The CDR3 sequence is CASSLSSGLAGETQYF. For the CDR3, the DNA is TGTGCCAGCTCCCTTTCGTCCGGACTCGCCGGAGAGACCCAGTACTTC.

The V gene is TRBV5-6, the J gene TRBJ1-5; TRBD1 matches 11 bases. Germline V gene sequence: CDR1 SGHDT, CDR2 YYEEEE. Unmatched junction bases numbered 9, after V lost 4 bases and J lost 6 bases. The length of the CDR3 is 16 residues. CDR3 in DNA: TGTGCCAGCAGCGCTAGTGCCGGGACAGGGGGTCAGCCCCAGCATTTT. This sequence encodes CASSASAGTGGQPQHF.

The V and J genes are TRBV18 and TRBJ1-5; 7 positions agree with TRBD1. J was trimmed by 7 bases and V by 3 bases; bases with no gene match: 9. There are 15 residues in the CDR3. The germline V gene has CDR1 KGHSH and CDR2 LQKENI. The CDR3 sequence is CASSPTGKGEQPQHF. The CDR3 DNA reads TGTGCCAGCTCACCGACAGGGAAGGGTGAACAGCCCCAGCATTTT. The full variable domain, in which reference TRBV18 and TRBJ1-5 provide the parts outside the CDR3, is NAGVMQNPRHLVRRRGQEARLRCSPMKGHSHVYWYRQLPEEGLKFMVYLQKENIIDESGMPKERFSAEFPKEGPSILRIQQVVRGDSAAYFCASSPTGKGEQPQHFGDGTRLSIL.

As concerns this clone: Other nucleotide sequences in the sample specify the same CDR3. The chain couples TRBV2 to TRBJ1-1, with TRBD1 as a possible D gene (6 bases). The length of the CDR3 is 13 residues. Germline V CDR1 and CDR2: SNHLY, FYNNEI. Trimming removed 6 bases from V and 1 base from J, with 9 bases in between. The CDR3 region is CASSAQGNTEAFF. The CDR3 DNA sequence: TGTGCCAGCAGCGCACAGGGGAACACTGAAGCTTTCTTT.

The chain uses TRBV10-2 and TRBJ1-2; TRBD1 aligns across 7 bases. This CDR3 spans 14 amino acids. CDR1 WSHSY and CDR2 SAAADI come from the germline V gene. V lost 5 bases, J lost 4 bases, and 7 bases stayed unmatched. DNA for the CDR3: TGCGCCAGCAGTTCACAGACAGGGAGCTATGGCTACACCTTC. This encodes CASSSQTGSYGYTF.

The genes are TRBV11-2 and TRBJ1-1; D remains unclear. The CDR3 length is 12 residues. CDR1 and CDR2 (germline): SGHAT, FQNNGV. With 0 bases removed from V and 4 bases from J, the gap between germline ends came to 3 bases. CDR3 in DNA: TGTGCCAGCAGCTTAGACGGCACTGAAGCTTTCTTT. Translating it yields CASSLDGTEAFF.

The rearrangement uses TRBV7-2 and TRBJ1-1; 8 positions match TRBD1. This CDR3 region has 16 residues. Germline CDR1 reads SGHTA; CDR2 reads FQGNSA. J gave up 0 bases and V 8 bases, and 11 bases lay outside the gene matches. In DNA form, the CDR3 reads TGTGCCAGCGCAAGAGGAGGGACAGGCTTGAACACTGAAGCTTTCTTT. Translated, it gives CASARGGTGLNTEAFF.

V is TRBV10-3 and J is TRBJ2-2; TRBD1 aligns across 8 bases. CDR3 length: 16 residues. V gave up 7 bases and J gave up 0 bases; unmatched junction bases: 7. Germline V CDR1 and CDR2: ENHRY, SYGVKD. The CDR3 nucleotides read TGTGCCATCAATTTAGGACAGGGCGCGAACACCGGGGAGCTGTTTTTT. It encodes CAINLGQGANTGELFF.

The chain combines TRBV10-1 with TRBJ1-3; unclear D gene. V was clipped by 4 bases and J by 0 bases, with 10 bases between them. The CDR3 loop spans 15 amino acids. Germline V CDR1 and CDR2: WNHNN, SYGVQD (reference sequence). This CDR3 is CASSAGLYSGNTIYF. CDR3 in DNA: TGCGCCAGCAGTGCAGGCCTTTACTCTGGAAACACCATATATTTT.

The gene calls are TRBV6-5 and TRBJ1-2; 8 nucleotides align to TRBD1. Unmatched junction bases numbered 11, after V lost 7 bases and J lost 4 bases. The CDR3 extends over 15 amino acids. In germline, CDR1 is MNHEY, CDR2 SVGAGI. DNA for the CDR3: TGTGCCAGCACTTTTACTCCGGGACAGGTCTATGGCTACACCTTC. It translates to CASTFTPGQVYGYTF.

This clone was observed a few times. This chain uses TRBV27 with TRBJ2-6; D gene unclear. V lost 7 bases and J 1 base, leaving 11 bases between the germline ends. The length of the CDR3 is 15 residues. Germline CDR1 is MNHEY and CDR2 is SMNVEV (reference sequence). The CDR3 spells CASTTLVSGANVLTF. CDR3 coding DNA: TGTGCCAGCACCACTCTGGTGTCTGGGGCCAACGTCCTGACTTTC. The full variable domain, its missing parts supplied by reference TRBV27 and TRBJ2-6, is EAQVTQNPRYLITVTGKKLTVTCSQNMNHEYMSWYRQDPGLGLRQIYYSMNVEVTDKGDVPEGYKVSRKEKRNFPLILESPSPNQTSLYFCASTTLVSGANVLTFGAGSRLTVL.

As DNA, the CDR3 is TGTGCCAGCAGCGTGGGAGGAGGTGGCTACACCTTC. The encoded protein is CASSVGGGGYTF. The rearrangement joins TRBV9 to TRBJ1-2; no definite D call. The CDR3 has 12 amino acids. CDR1 and CDR2 from the germline V gene are SGDLS and YYNGEE. The V end lost 2 bases, the J end lost 7 bases, and 9 bases lay between the germline ends.

The chain recombines TRBV7-9 with TRBJ2-1; D might be TRBD2 (5 bases). Trimming shortened V by 1 base and J by 10 bases, and 14 bases separated the two germline ends. This CDR3 has 14 amino acids. CDR1 is SEHNR and CDR2 is FQNEAQ in the germline V gene (reference sequence). This CDR3 reads CASSLDGSASEQFF. The CDR3, as DNA: TGTGCCAGCAGCTTAGATGGGAGCGCGAGCGAGCAGTTCTTC.

The chain recombines TRBV9 with TRBJ1-1; tentatively, D is TRBD1 (6 bases). The ends were cut back, 4 bases at V and 5 bases at J, with 18 bases in the middle. This CDR3 contains 15 residues. Germline CDR1 reads SGDLS; CDR2 reads YYNGEE. The CDR3 DNA is TGTGCCAGCAGCCCGCGGGGGGCCGTAGGGACTGAAGCTTTCTTT. Amino acids: CASSPRGAVGTEAFF.

The rearrangement uses TRBV28 and TRBJ1-1; weak D call: TRBD1 (5 bases). CDR3 size: 16 residues. V lost 3 bases and J 5 bases, leaving 19 bases between the germline ends. Germline V gives CDR1 MDHEN, CDR2 SYDVKM. As DNA, the CDR3 is TGTGCCAGCAGTTTTACGGGCGGGGGAGGAGGTACTGAAGCTTTCTTT. Translation: CASSFTGGGGGTEAFF.

In this sample, this clone turned up a few times. The chain is built from TRBV19 and TRBJ1-6, with D possibly TRBD1 on 6 matching bases. Germline V gene lookup returns CDR1 LNHDA and CDR2 SQIVND (reference sequence). This CDR3 has 16 amino acids. Trimming shortened V by 5 bases and J by 2 bases, and 13 bases separated the two germline ends. In DNA, the CDR3 is TGTGCCAGTAGTCCCCGGGGACAACCCTATAATTCACCCCTCCACTTT. Translation: CASSPRGQPYNSPLHF.

The J gene is TRBJ1-3, the V gene TRBV6-5; no clear D gene. With 7 bases removed from V and 0 bases from J, the gap between germline ends came to 10 bases. The CDR3 is 14 amino acids. The germline V gene has CDR1 MNHEY and CDR2 SVGAGI. CDR3 protein: CASIGVNSGNTIYF. The CDR3 nucleotides read TGTGCCAGCATCGGGGTTAACTCTGGAAACACCATATATTTT.

This chain uses TRBV28 with TRBJ2-7; 7 positions agree with TRBD2. The CDR3 spans 12 residues. Germline trimming cut 6 bases from V and 7 bases from J; bases unmatched to any gene: 6. CDR1 is MDHEN, CDR2 SYDVKM, per germline. The chain's CDR3 is CASSHAGEEQYF. The CDR3 nucleotides are TGTGCCAGCAGCCACGCGGGGGAGGAGCAGTACTTC.